A selection of T cell receptor beta chains follows, all from one sample in a study of blood T cell repertoires in COVID-19. Sequencing used immunoSEQ multiplex PCR; TCRdb keeps in-frame clones, though not all of them. Among about 40,000 clones listed, approximately 86% were seen once. Sequenced sample: peripheral blood. The receptor set was obtained from a woman of 80 years or more with active COVID-19. The CDR3 runs from the conserved cysteine through the conserved F or W. D genes are given only for firm matches.

D gene	V gene	CDR3 protein
.	TRBV10-1	CASSGSSGATEAFF
.	TRBV29-1	CSGRQVLQGDTQYF
.	TRBV7-8	CASSKQGFNEKLFF
.	TRBV5-6	CASSLWGAHGMNEQFF
.	TRBV10-1	CASSVGQGTGELFF
.	TRBV28	CASKHRRAGNQPQHF
TRBD2	TRBV24-1	CATSPKLARMDNEQFF
TRBD2	TRBV7-2	CASNSGGISEQFF
.	TRBV3-1/TRBV3-2	CASSQVRTDNSPLHF
.	TRBV2	CASSEPVGGRNNEQFF
.	TRBV4-3	CASSPSGRAPYNEQFF
TRBD2	TRBV7-9	CASRAGGSYNEQFF
TRBD1	TRBV6-2/TRBV6-3	CASSRGQLYSNQPQHF
.	TRBV6-1	CASSEGQANYGYTF
TRBD1	TRBV19	CASYSPGQIRSGYTF
TRBD1	TRBV7-2	CASSLDRVGQPQHF
.	TRBV7-2	CASSLALGTNTEAFF
TRBD1	TRBV6-5	CASSPRQGRQPTF
.	TRBV27	CASSPAGSANYGYTF
TRBD1	TRBV6-5	CASRGDRRRNEQFF
.	TRBV24-1	CATSGGPYNEQFF
.	TRBV2	CASSVSGETQYF
TRBD2	TRBV7-3	CASSLGLAVNTDTQYF
.	TRBV18	CASSPPDSYLFNEQFF
.	TRBV11-2	CASSLVGGLNTEAFF
.	TRBV7-2	CASRGAGYGYTF
TRBD1	TRBV28	CASRSGQGVSGYTF
.	TRBV7-2	CASSLAGGHQETQYF
TRBD1	TRBV29-1	CSVPGTGAVMNYGYTF
TRBD1	TRBV28	CASSPRQGRSAFF
TRBD2	TRBV5-4	CASSTSGALPDTQYF
TRBD1	TRBV19	CASSGTGNQPQHF
.	TRBV30	CAWSAAAYNSPLHF